The 14 T cell receptor beta chains below were found in one sample sequenced in a study of a mutant IDH1 vaccine in newly diagnosed glioma. Sequencing used immunoSEQ multiplex PCR; TCRdb keeps in-frame clones, though not all of them. The profile covers under 90,000 clones, with 75% to 85% appearing a single time and over 8% taken by the ten largest. Time point described: baseline, week 1 (first vaccination visit). Noted treatment: pre-vaccination baseline after standard-of-care therapy. Sample: PBMCs, taken from a glioma patient treated with radiotherapy, temozolomide or both. These TCRs come from a man aged 50-59 years with glioma.

The V and J genes are TRBV30 and TRBJ1-4; D gene uncertain. V lost 5 bases and J 5 bases, leaving 9 bases between the germline ends. From germline, CDR1 is GTSNPN and CDR2 SVGIG (reference sequence). This CDR3 has 12 residues. CDR3 coding DNA: TGTGCCTGGTGGACGGAAAATGAAAAACTGTTTTTT. Translating it yields CAWWTENEKLFF.

This chain joins TRBV9 and TRBJ1-3; possibly TRBD1 for D (6 bases). Germline assignment: CDR1 SGDLS and CDR2 YYNGEE. CDR3 length: 15 residues. V was shortened by 0 bases and J by 8 bases, with 15 bases between the two germline ends. CDR3 region: CASSVGWEQGHTIYF. The DNA for the CDR3 is TGTGCCAGCAGCGTAGGATGGGAGCAGGGGCACACCATATATTTT.

The CDR3 here is CASRTSPNEKLFF. DNA of the CDR3: TGTGCCAGCAGGACGTCACCCAATGAAAAACTGTTTTTT. The genes are TRBV25-1 and TRBJ1-4; D gene ambiguous. V shed 6 bases and J shed 5 bases, with 10 bases lying between them. This CDR3 region has 13 residues. CDR1 is MGHDK and CDR2 is SYGVNS in the germline V gene.

The chain has TRBV6-6 and TRBJ2-7; TRBD1 is a possible D gene (5 bases). Germline CDR1 and CDR2: MNHNY and SVGAGI (reference sequence). V was shortened by 4 bases and J by 2 bases, with 12 bases between the two germline ends. This CDR3 spans 14 amino acids. CDR3 in amino acids: CASSFNRRPYEQYF. CDR3 nucleotide sequence: TGTGCCAGCAGTTTCAACAGGCGACCCTACGAGCAGTACTTC.

The V gene is TRBV11-2, the J gene TRBJ2-5; either TRBD1 or TRBD2 may supply D (5 bases each). The V and J ends lost 4 bases and 3 bases respectively, with 12 bases between them. Germline CDR1 and CDR2: SGHAT and FQNNGV. The CDR3 is 14 amino acids. For the CDR3, the DNA is TGTGCCAGCAGCTACCGGGACGGGAAAGAGACCCAGTACTTC. Its translation: CASSYRDGKETQYF.

About this clone itself: The same CDR3 is also encoded by other DNA sequences in this sample. The V and J genes are TRBV5-1 and TRBJ2-7; TRBD1 matches 9 bases. This CDR3 contains 13 residues. CDR1 and CDR2 from the germline V gene are SGHRS and YFSETQ. J gave up 4 bases and V 3 bases, and 2 bases lay outside the gene matches. The CDR3 protein is CASSSDRGYEQYF. The DNA for the CDR3 is TGCGCCAGCAGCTCGGACAGGGGATACGAGCAGTACTTC.

This clone has more than one count but fewer than ten. J is TRBJ2-3 and V is TRBV2; a possible D gene is TRBD2 (6 bases). V dropped 7 bases and J dropped 4 bases, with 9 bases sitting between them. Germline V lookup: CDR1 SNHLY, CDR2 FYNNEI. CDR3 length: 12 residues. The CDR3 nucleotides are TGTGCCAGCACGCGGGGCCCAGATACGCAGTATTTT. Translation gives CASTRGPDTQYF.

This clone has a handful of counts. The genes are TRBV5-1 and TRBJ2-3, with D perhaps TRBD2 (5 bases). V was pared by 0 bases and J by 2 bases, with 10 bases between. There are 15 residues in the CDR3. CDR1 and CDR2 (germline): SGHRS, YFSETQ. In nucleotides, the CDR3 is TGCGCCAGCAGCTTGGAGGGAGTATCCACAGATACGCAGTATTTT. Residues: CASSLEGVSTDTQYF. Full variable domain (outside the CDR3, taken from reference TRBV5-1 and TRBJ2-3): KAGVTQTPRYLIKTRGQQVTLSCSPISGHRSVSWYQQTPGQGLQFLFEYFSETQRNKGNFPGRFSGRQFSNSRSEMNVSTLELGDSALYLCASSLEGVSTDTQYFGPGTRLTVL.

The chain has TRBV5-1 and TRBJ1-3; D uncertain. V lost 4 bases and J lost 2, with 16 bases in between. Looked up from germline, CDR1 is SGHRS and CDR2 is YFSETQ. CDR3 size: 16 residues. The CDR3 nucleotides read TGCGCCAGCAGCCCTGAAGGCTTCCCCGCTGGAAACACCATATATTTT. This encodes CASSPEGFPAGNTIYF.

CDR3 in amino acids: CASSARVTGELFF. The DNA for the CDR3 is TGTGCCAGCAGCGCCAGGGTTACCGGGGAGCTGTTTTTT. This chain uses TRBV7-3 with TRBJ2-2; maybe TRBD1 (5 bases). Germline lookup yields CDR1 SGHTA and CDR2 FQGTGA. This CDR3 comprises 13 residues. V lost 5 bases, J lost 5 bases, and 9 bases lay in between.

The chain uses TRBV9 and TRBJ2-1, with D tentatively TRBD2 (7 bases). Trimming left V 4 bases short and J 0 bases short, with 11 bases between. This CDR3 has 15 residues. Germline CDR1 SGDLS, CDR2 YYNGEE. The CDR3 region is CASSQGGGSYNEQFF. In DNA, the CDR3 is TGTGCCAGCAGCCAGGGAGGGGGCTCCTACAATGAGCAGTTCTTC.

The chain recombines TRBV7-2 with TRBJ2-1; TRBD2 matches at 7 bases. The junction had 7 bases not matched to a gene; V was cut back by 2 bases and J by 9 bases. Germline values: CDR1 SGHTA, CDR2 FQGNSA. The CDR3 runs to 14 residues. The CDR3 DNA reads TGTGCCAGCAGCTTACGACTAGCCCAGGCTGAGCAGTTCTTC. Protein product: CASSLRLAQAEQFF.

The chain uses TRBV6-6 and TRBJ1-3, with TRBD1 as a possible D gene (5 bases). The CDR3 consists of 13 residues. The germline V gene encodes CDR1 MNHNY and CDR2 SVGAGI (reference sequence). Trimming removed 6 bases from V and 2 bases from J, with 8 bases in between. In DNA, the CDR3 is TGTGCCAGCAGCGGACAAGCTGGAAACACCATATATTTT. This codes for CASSGQAGNTIYF.

The chain has TRBV10-3 and TRBJ2-2, with TRBD2 identical over 16 bases. Trimming removed 11 bases from V and 4 bases from J; junction bases left unmatched: 16. Looked up from germline, CDR1 is ENHRY and CDR2 is SYGVKD. The CDR3 has 19 residues. This chain's CDR3 is CAASQTGTSGGEGTGELFF. The CDR3 coding sequence is TGTGCCGCCTCACAAACCGGGACTAGCGGGGGGGAGGGCACCGGGGAGCTGTTTTTT.